Shown below are 27 T cell receptor beta chains from a single sample sequenced in a study of OX40 agonist ivuxolimab in advanced cancers. Profiling relied on immunoSEQ multiplex PCR, and the TCRdb table lists in-frame clones only, not all of them. Among 83,000 or so clones, 85% to 95% were seen once, and the ten largest hold 0.69%. This specimen was CD4+ or CD8+ T cells sorted from blood, taken in a trial of the OX40 agonist ivuxolimab. These receptor sequences come from an adult with an advanced solid tumor such as melanoma, head and neck, liver or kidney cancer.

The chain employs TRBV19 and TRBJ2-6; no firm D call. Trimming left V 6 bases short and J 0 bases short, with 12 bases between. The CDR3 covers 16 residues. Germline loops: CDR1 LNHDA, CDR2 SQIVND (reference sequence). CDR3 sequence reads: CASRFVGNSGANVLTF. The CDR3 DNA follows: TGTGCCAGTAGATTTGTCGGTAACTCTGGGGCCAACGTCCTGACTTTC.

The chain is built from TRBV7-2 and TRBJ1-5; perhaps TRBD1 as D (5 bases). Trimming removed 5 bases at V and 7 bases at J, with 18 bases between. CDR1 and CDR2 (germline): SGHTA, FQGNSA. This CDR3 region has 15 residues. The CDR3 region has the DNA TGTGCCAGCAGCCAAGGGACCCGAGAGAACCAGCCCCAGCATTTT. Protein: CASSQGTRENQPQHF.

This chain uses TRBV5-1 with TRBJ2-5; 14 positions match TRBD2. Germline V gene sequence: CDR1 SGHRS, CDR2 YFSETQ. V lost 7 bases, J lost 5 bases, and 7 bases stayed unmatched. The CDR3 length is 15 residues. CDR3 nucleotide sequence: TGCGCCAGCCGCCCGGGACTAGCGGGAGTGGAGACCCAGTACTTC. Amino acids: CASRPGLAGVETQYF.

This chain joins TRBV27 and TRBJ1-4; a weak D match, TRBD1 (6 bases). From germline, CDR1 is MNHEY and CDR2 SMNVEV (reference sequence). V lost 9 bases, J lost 5 bases, and 13 bases lay in between. The CDR3 consists of 13 residues. CDR3 protein: CASGRGRNEKLFF. The CDR3, as DNA: TGTGCCAGTGGCAGGGGTCGGAATGAAAAACTGTTTTTT.

The rearrangement uses TRBV18 and TRBJ2-2; 9 bases map to TRBD1. The trim removed 3 bases at V and 2 bases at J, leaving 7 bases unmatched. Germline V lookup: CDR1 KGHSH, CDR2 LQKENI. The CDR3 covers 17 residues. In DNA, the CDR3 is TGTGCCAGCTCACCCCTTGGCACAGGGGGCAACACCGGGGAGCTGTTTTTT. It specifies CASSPLGTGGNTGELFF.

This chain connects TRBV14 to TRBJ2-5; maybe TRBD2 (7 bases). Trimming took off 1 base at V and 5 bases at J, with 17 bases between the two ends. The CDR3 runs to 16 residues. Germline assignment: CDR1 SGHDN and CDR2 FVKESK. CDR3 in amino acids: CASSQGGGLPGETQYF. In DNA form, the CDR3 reads TGTGCCAGCAGCCAAGGAGGGGGACTACCTGGCGAGACCCAGTACTTC.

The genes are TRBV5-1 and TRBJ2-1; the D gene is possibly TRBD1 (5 bases). This CDR3 has 14 residues. CDR1 SGHRS and CDR2 YFSETQ come from the germline V gene. V lost 0 bases and J 4 bases, leaving 8 bases between the germline ends. The DNA for the CDR3 is TGCGCCAGCAGCTTGGGTCAGGGTTACAATGAGCAGTTCTTC. Protein sequence: CASSLGQGYNEQFF.

The CDR3 protein is CASSLTDGNTEAFF. In nucleotides, the CDR3 is TGCGCCAGCAGCTTGACCGACGGGAACACTGAAGCTTTCTTT. V and J are TRBV5-1 and TRBJ1-1; D uncertain. CDR1 is SGHRS, CDR2 YFSETQ, per germline. Trimming removed 1 base at V and 1 base at J, with 8 bases between. The CDR3 is 14 amino acids.

V usage is TRBV18 and J usage is TRBJ2-7, with D unclear. V was trimmed by 3 bases and J by 3 bases, leaving 6 bases between them. The germline CDR1 and CDR2 sequences are KGHSH and LQKENI. CDR3 length: 12 residues. The CDR3 DNA sequence: TGTGCCAGCTCACCTAACGGCTACGAGCAGTACTTC. Protein product: CASSPNGYEQYF. The variable domain in full, completed from reference TRBV18 and TRBJ2-7, reads NAGVMQNPRHLVRRRGQEARLRCSPMKGHSHVYWYRQLPEEGLKFMVYLQKENIIDESGMPKERFSAEFPKEGPSILRIQQVVRGDSAAYFCASSPNGYEQYFGPGTRLTVT.

The gene calls are TRBV21-1 and TRBJ2-6; the D segment call TRBD2 is taken from the table without a DNA check. TRBV21-1 is flagged as a pseudogene. This CDR3 has 18 residues. DNA of the CDR3: TGTGCCAGCAGCAAAGAGGCGGGACTGTCTTGTGGGGCCAACGTCCTGACTTTC. Translated: CASSKEAGLSCGANVLTF.

V is TRBV28 and J is TRBJ2-1, with D tentatively TRBD2 (6 bases). From germline, CDR1 is MDHEN and CDR2 SYDVKM. The V end lost 10 bases, the J end lost 0 bases, and 28 bases lay between the germline ends. CDR3 length equals 19 residues. DNA for the CDR3: TGTGCCACCACCCTCTCACCCGGGAGCCCCCACAGCTCCTACAATGAGCAGTTCTTC. This codes for CATTLSPGSPHSSYNEQFF.

J is TRBJ2-3 and V is TRBV19, with 7 nucleotides matching TRBD2. The trim removed 3 bases at V and 2 bases at J, leaving 11 bases unmatched. Germline values: CDR1 LNHDA, CDR2 SQIVND (reference sequence). This CDR3 contains 17 residues. CDR3 amino acids: CASSIGGSSSPTDTQYF. CDR3 nucleotide sequence: TGTGCCAGTAGTATCGGGGGGTCTAGTTCCCCCACAGATACGCAGTATTTT.

V and J are TRBV10-3 and TRBJ2-1, with 9 nucleotides matching TRBD2. The CDR3 is made up of 15 amino acids. Germline trimming cut 10 bases from V and 5 bases from J; bases unmatched to any gene: 12. CDR1 and CDR2 (germline): ENHRY, SYGVKD. The CDR3 DNA reads as TGTGCCACCGAGACCTCTAGCGGGATTGACAATGAGCAGTTCTTC. This encodes CATETSSGIDNEQFF.

The chain recombines TRBV18 with TRBJ2-1; TRBD2 agrees at 9 bases. The junction had 10 bases not matched to a gene; V was cut back by 11 bases and J by 5 bases. The CDR3 sequence is 14 residues long. Germline lookup yields CDR1 KGHSH and CDR2 LQKENI. The CDR3 region has the DNA TGTGCCGGGGGTAGCGGGAGCAGCGACAATGAGCAGTTCTTC. It translates to CAGGSGSSDNEQFF. The variable domain in full, completed from reference TRBV18 and TRBJ2-1, reads NAGVMQNPRHLVRRRGQEARLRCSPMKGHSHVYWYRQLPEEGLKFMVYLQKENIIDESGMPKERFSAEFPKEGPSILRIQQVVRGDSAAYFCAGGSGSSDNEQFFGPGTRLTVL.

V is TRBV10-3 and J is TRBJ2-5; TRBD1 matches 8 bases. This CDR3 contains 14 residues. V trimming: 10 bases; J trimming: 4 bases; junction bases outside the gene matches: 11. Germline V gene lookup returns CDR1 ENHRY and CDR2 SYGVKD. CDR3 residues: CATTDRGEGETQYF. The CDR3 region has the DNA TGTGCCACGACAGACAGGGGTGAAGGAGAGACCCAGTACTTC.

The rearrangement joins TRBV2 to TRBJ2-4, with 8 bases lining up with TRBD1. CDR3 size: 15 residues. After removal of 7 bases from V and 1 base from J, the junction contained 6 bases not matched to a gene. Looked up from germline, CDR1 is SNHLY and CDR2 is FYNNEI. The CDR3 spells CASKLQGEAKNIQYF. The CDR3 DNA sequence: TGTGCCAGCAAACTACAGGGGGAGGCCAAAAACATTCAGTACTTC.

The V call is TRBV30, the J call TRBJ1-2, with 11 bases matching TRBD1. V dropped 5 bases and J dropped 8; count of bases not matched to a gene: 7. Germline lookup yields CDR1 GTSNPN and CDR2 SVGIG (reference sequence). This CDR3 has 13 amino acids. DNA of the CDR3: TGTGCCTGGCGGGGACAGGGGGTAGGAGGCTACACCTTC. Encoded protein: CAWRGQGVGGYTF.

V usage is TRBV6-6 and J usage is TRBJ2-2; D may correspond to TRBD1 or TRBD2 (6 bases each). Germline CDR1 and CDR2: MNHNY and SVGAGI (reference sequence). V was trimmed by 5 bases and J by 4 bases, leaving 14 bases between them. The CDR3 loop spans 15 amino acids. The CDR3, as DNA: TGTGCCAGCAGTCAGACGGGGGCGGGCACCGGGGAGCTGTTTTTT. Protein sequence: CASSQTGAGTGELFF.

V usage is TRBV2 and J usage is TRBJ2-4; tentatively, D is TRBD1 or TRBD2 (7 bases each). Trimming took off 2 bases at V and 1 base at J, with 9 bases between the two ends. CDR3 length: 15 residues. Germline loops: CDR1 SNHLY, CDR2 FYNNEI. CDR3 region: CASSEQGGAKNIQYF. As DNA, the CDR3 is TGTGCCAGCAGTGAACAGGGGGGGGCCAAAAACATTCAGTACTTC.

As DNA, the CDR3 is TGTGCCAGCAGTTACCGGTGGAACACCGGGGAGCTGTTTTTT. Residues: CASSYRWNTGELFF. The rearrangement uses TRBV6-6 and TRBJ2-2; D is uncertain. The V gene lost 2 bases and the J gene lost 1 base, with 5 bases spanning the gap. Per the germline V gene, CDR1 is MNHNY and CDR2 is SVGAGI (reference sequence). The CDR3 consists of 14 residues.

The gene calls are TRBV15 and TRBJ1-5; D is ambiguous. Trimming pared 0 bases from V and 7 bases from J, leaving 7 bases between. The CDR3 sequence is 13 residues long. CDR1 and CDR2 (germline): LNHNV, YYDKDF (reference sequence). The CDR3 sequence is CATSRDAGQPQHF. In DNA form, the CDR3 reads TGTGCCACCAGCAGAGATGCGGGGCAGCCCCAGCATTTT.

The table lists this clone with a few counts. This sequence joins TRBV7-8 and TRBJ1-2; no reliable D call. The CDR3 covers 12 residues. Trimming took 1 base from V and 8 from J, leaving 8 bases between them. Germline CDR1 is SGHVS and CDR2 is FQNEAQ. CDR3 sequence: CASSLDPGGYTF. CDR3 sequence (DNA): TGTGCCAGCAGCTTAGACCCAGGAGGCTACACCTTC.

The rearrangement links TRBV28 to TRBJ1-3; possible D gene TRBD1, 6 bases. Germline CDR1 MDHEN, CDR2 SYDVKM. The CDR3 loop spans 13 amino acids. V was shortened by 6 bases and J by 11 bases, with 17 bases between the two germline ends. The CDR3 here is CASRQAGVVPIYF. CDR3 nucleotide sequence: TGTGCCAGCAGACAGGCAGGGGTCGTTCCCATATATTTT.

This chain connects TRBV6-5 to TRBJ1-1, with 9 bases lining up with TRBD1. V was clipped by 6 bases and J by 5 bases; unmatched bases: 7. The CDR3 covers 14 residues. Germline V CDR1 and CDR2: MNHEY, SVGAGI. CDR3 bases: TGTGCCAGCAGCAGGGACAGGGTCAGGACTGAAGCTTTCTTT. It specifies CASSRDRVRTEAFF.

The gene calls are TRBV28 and TRBJ1-3; no definite D call. The V end lost 1 base, the J end lost 1 base, and 8 bases lay between the germline ends. The CDR3 contains 15 residues. Germline-derived CDR1 and CDR2 are MDHEN and SYDVKM. As DNA, the CDR3 is TGTGCCAGCAGTTTATACCTAGTTTCTGGAAACACCATATATTTT. This sequence encodes CASSLYLVSGNTIYF.

This clone was picked up a small number of times. CDR3 region: CASSTAGANTGELFF. CDR3 sequence (DNA): TGTGCCAGCTCAACAGCGGGAGCGAACACCGGGGAGCTGTTTTTT. The chain links TRBV18 to TRBJ2-2; 8 bases are a match to TRBD2. CDR1 is KGHSH and CDR2 is LQKENI in the germline V gene. There are 15 residues in the CDR3. Losses at the gene ends were 5 bases for V and 0 bases for J; bases not matched to a gene: 2.

The V gene is TRBV11-3, the J gene TRBJ2-3; 10 bases fit TRBD2. Germline V gene lookup returns CDR1 SGHNT and CDR2 YENEEA. CDR3 length: 16 residues. V was clipped by 3 bases and J by 3 bases; unmatched bases: 6. The CDR3 is CASSFTSGMVTDTQYF. Written as DNA, the CDR3 is TGTGCCAGCAGCTTCACTAGCGGGATGGTAACAGATACGCAGTATTTT.